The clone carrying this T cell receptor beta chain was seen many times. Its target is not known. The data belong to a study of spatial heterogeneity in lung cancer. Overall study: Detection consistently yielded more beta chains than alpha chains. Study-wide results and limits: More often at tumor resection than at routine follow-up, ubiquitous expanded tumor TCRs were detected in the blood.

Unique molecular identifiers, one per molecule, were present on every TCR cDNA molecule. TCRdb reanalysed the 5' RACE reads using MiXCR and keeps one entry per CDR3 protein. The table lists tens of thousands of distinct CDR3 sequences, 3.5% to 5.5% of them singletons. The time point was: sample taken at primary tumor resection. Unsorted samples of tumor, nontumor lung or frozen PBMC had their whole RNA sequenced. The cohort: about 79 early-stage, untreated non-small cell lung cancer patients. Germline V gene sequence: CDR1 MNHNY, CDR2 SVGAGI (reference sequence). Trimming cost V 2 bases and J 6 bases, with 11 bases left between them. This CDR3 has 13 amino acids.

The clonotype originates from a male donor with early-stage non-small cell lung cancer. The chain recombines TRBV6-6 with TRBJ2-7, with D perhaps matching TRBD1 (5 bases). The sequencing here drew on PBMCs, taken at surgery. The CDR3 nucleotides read TGTGCCAGCAGTTACGGCAGGGATGGCGAGCAGTACTTC. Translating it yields CASSYGRDGEQYF.